Detailed here is one T cell receptor (beta chain). Its specific antigen is unknown. Base qualities are missing; no much larger clone stands one base away. TCRbeta CDR3 regions were amplified from genomic DNA by means of the immunoSEQ Assay, a bias-controlled multiplex PCR. The paper's processing steps were these. The number of nucleated cells in each sample was estimated by amplification of reference gene primers within the assay. To quantify the absolute abundance of each unique TCRbeta CDR3 rearrangement, sequence reads were collapsed and filtered. For each sample, productive Simpson clonality was calculated as the square root of Simpson's diversity index over productive rearrangements. The table comes from immuneACCESS by way of TCRdb, which keeps in-frame sequences with V and J called. Part of the clones is missing from these tables; in studies checked, under half for an unresolved V gene and the rest for unknown reasons. V, J and clone size were drawn from that table, and D and trimming were deduced from the DNA. In all, the sample holds approximately 330,000 clones, and approximately 90% of those were seen once. Of the sample, 9.9% falls within the top ten clones.

The sample comes from a study of blood T cell repertoires in COVID-19 (dated by TCRdb to 2018 to 2020). Background for the entire study: Collaborator samples came from the United States, Italy and Spain and covered acute and convalescent phases of COVID-19. Sample metadata almost always included a de-identified subject ID, COVID-19 status, age in years and sex. The dataset comprised deeply sampled blood TCRbeta repertoires from subjects exposed to, actively infected with, or recovered from COVID-19. Samples were obtained from the ongoing ImmuneRACE study (first 160 participants) and from approximately 1,200 subjects provided by 6 global collaborators. Where available, HLA class I and class II types were taken from metadata supplied by the sample provider and were not determined by assay-based typing. The repertoires were made available in a free public database intended to serve as a resource for research on the immune response to SARS-CoV-2. The material from the prospective study consisted of cDNA or gDNA derived from T cells, B-cell-depleted T cells, or PBMCs. Beyond this particular receptor, the publication reports: How much clinical and demographic metadata was included differed by source and by participant, and the metadata was provided uncurated.

The CDR3 has 17 amino acids, counting the end cysteine and phenylalanine. The kept DNA is CDR3 alone, 51 bases in frame from the first base. The germline V gene provides CDR1 SQVTM and CDR2 ANQGSEA. Clipping removes 6 bases from V and 4 bases from J, with 15 as the unmatched junction base count. In Seattle, one collaborating source enrolled patients while the infection was active and tracked those patients longitudinally over the course of disease. Each collaborating institution followed its own protocols to collect whole blood in K2EDTA tubes. For TCRbeta analysis, collaborator samples were shipped as frozen whole blood, as isolated PBMCs, or as DNA extracted from either sample type.

The receptor's source is a man aged 25 to 40 with COVID-19, enrolled during active disease. Recombination linked TRBV29-1 to TRBJ1-1; TRBD1 aligns with 12 central bases. The material sequenced was peripheral blood. CDR3 loop: CSVSGTGGNHIATEAFF. In nucleotide form, the sequence is TGCAGCGTCTCCGGGACAGGGGGCAACCACATCGCCACTGAAGCTTTCTTT.